Sequencing of this TCR beta chain was carried out in a study of preoperative IRX-2 immunotherapy in early breast cancer (dated by TCRdb to 2018 to 2020). The meaning of the sample's treatment or condition label: preoperative locoregional IRX-2 cytokine immunotherapy. The samples were obtained from a phase Ib study in which preoperative, locoregional IRX-2 cytokine immunotherapy intended to prime immune responses was tested. The donors were early-stage breast cancer patients who were given IRX-2 prior to surgery. On this clone: Which antigen it targets is not known. Per-nucleotide qualities are absent, and no much larger clonotype sits a single base away.

The library was built by means of the immunoSEQ multiplex PCR assay. As stored in TCRdb, this immuneACCESS dataset retains in-frame rearrangements with V and J assigned. A fraction of the clones does not appear; measured against another copy, unresolved V genes explain less than half of the discrepancy, and the remainder lacks a known reason. This sample lists approximately 24,000 clones; approximately 90% were detected once. Over 25% of the sample comes from the top ten. From cysteine to phenylalanine, the CDR3 is 15 amino acids long. Kept here is only the CDR3 DNA, which spans 45 bases and is read in frame from base 1. As encoded in the germline V gene, CDR1 is MNHNS while CDR2 is SASEGT. Here V drops 4 bases and J drops 0 bases, and the junction holds 3 bases not matched to any gene.

In this chain, TRBV6-1 is recombined with TRBJ1-3; 7 bases in the junction line up with TRBD1. The TCR comes from a human donor with breast cancer. The sample in question was tumor tissue, obtained after IRX-2 immunotherapy. The nucleotides are TGTGCCAGCAGTGTCACAGGGGACTCTGGAAACACCATATATTTT. Its protein reads: CASSVTGDSGNTIYF.